A single sample gave rise to the 20 T cell receptor beta chains below, sequenced in a study of vaccination effects on CD4 cells after COVID-19. The ViraFEST assay expanded antigen-specific CD4+ T cells with viral peptide pools before sequencing. Once cultured for roughly 10 days, the cells underwent separation to obtain CD4+ T cells. Their SARS-CoV-2 infection, verified by PCR, occurred between March and December 2020. Generated by immunoSEQ multiplex PCR, the TCRdb table keeps only in-frame clones and is missing some. The sample records about 36,000 clones, approximately 72% being singletons. For these TCRs, the target antigens are not known. Sequencing used CD4+ T cells from PBMCs cultured with HCoV-NL63 spike peptides, obtained before COVID-19 vaccination. These receptors came from a human donor who had a prior SARS-CoV-2 infection.

The chain joins TRBV5-1 to TRBJ2-1; no firm D call. Trimming removed 2 bases from V and 9 bases from J, with 9 bases in between. Germline lookup yields CDR1 SGHRS and CDR2 YFSETQ. The CDR3 totals 12 residues. This CDR3 reads CASSLRVGEQFF. CDR3 in DNA: TGCGCCAGCAGCTTACGCGTCGGTGAGCAGTTCTTC.

J is TRBJ1-5 and V is TRBV19, with D perhaps matching TRBD1 (6 bases). V was clipped by 10 bases and J by 2 bases, with 21 bases between them. This CDR3 region has 16 residues. Germline V gives CDR1 LNHDA, CDR2 SQIVND (reference sequence). The DNA of the CDR3 is TGTGCCACCGCGATTAACGTGGGGGCAGGCAATCAGCCCCAGCATTTT. Translation gives CATAINVGAGNQPQHF.

The chain employs TRBV19 and TRBJ1-1, with 8 bases aligning to TRBD1. Trimming at V came to 4 bases and at J to 4 bases, leaving 8 bases not matched to a gene. Germline CDR1 reads LNHDA; CDR2 reads SQIVND (reference sequence). This CDR3 is built from 15 residues. The CDR3 DNA reads TGTGCCAGTAGTACAGACAGGGGAGGGGGCACTGAAGCTTTCTTT. Its protein is CASSTDRGGGTEAFF.

V and J are TRBV4-1 and TRBJ1-3; 7 bases are a match to TRBD1. V lost 3 bases to trimming and J lost 5 bases; unmatched junction nucleotides: 10. This CDR3 is 16 amino acids long. The V gene's germline CDR1 is MGHRA and CDR2 YSYEKL. The CDR3 coding sequence is TGCGCCAGCAGCCACTCCAGGGGGGTTTACAGAAACACCATATATTTT. It specifies CASSHSRGVYRNTIYF.

The chain carries TRBV9 and TRBJ2-1; D unclear. The CDR3 contains 18 residues. Trimming stripped 3 bases from V and 6 bases from J, with 25 bases between. The V gene's germline CDR1 is SGDLS and CDR2 YYNGEE. The CDR3 coding sequence is TGTGCCAGCAGCGACCACCCCGGGCATTATTCGAATCCCAATGAGCAGTTCTTC. This gives the protein CASSDHPGHYSNPNEQFF.

The chain is built from TRBV7-6 and TRBJ2-2; perhaps TRBD2 as D (5 bases). The CDR3 contains 15 residues. CDR1 and CDR2 from the germline V gene are SGHVS and FNYEAQ. V lost 5 bases to trimming and J lost 4 bases, with 14 bases between them. The CDR3 loop reads CASSGSSWATGELFF. CDR3 nucleotides: TGTGCCAGCAGCGGATCTAGCTGGGCCACCGGGGAGCTGTTTTTT.

The V and J genes are TRBV4-1 and TRBJ2-1; D might be TRBD1 (7 bases). The CDR3 consists of 16 residues. Between the trimmed V and J ends, which lost 1 base and 2 bases, there was a span of 12 bases. Germline V CDR1 and CDR2: MGHRA, YSYEKL. Here the CDR3 reads CASSQALRGAYNEQFF. The CDR3 coding sequence is TGCGCCAGCAGCCAAGCACTCAGGGGGGCCTACAATGAGCAGTTCTTC.

The chain is built from TRBV5-6 and TRBJ1-5; D not certain. Between the trimmed V and J ends, which lost 0 bases and 6 bases, there was a span of 7 bases. This CDR3 is 13 amino acids long. The V gene's germline CDR1 is SGHDT and CDR2 YYEEEE. The CDR3 here is CASSLGLSQPQHF. In DNA, the CDR3 is TGTGCCAGCAGCTTGGGTCTAAGTCAGCCCCAGCATTTT.

This clone appeared once. V gene TRBV27 combines with J gene TRBJ1-1, with D tentatively TRBD1 (5 bases). Germline V gene sequence: CDR1 MNHEY, CDR2 SMNVEV (reference sequence). This CDR3 has 13 amino acids. V lost 3 bases to trimming and J lost 5 bases, with 10 bases between them. The CDR3 protein is CASSFERTTEAFF. Written as DNA, the CDR3 is TGTGCCAGCAGTTTTGAGAGGACAACTGAAGCTTTCTTT.

This sequence joins TRBV30 and TRBJ2-6; 10 positions match TRBD1. Germline assignment: CDR1 GTSNPN and CDR2 SVGIG (reference sequence). The CDR3 length is 20 residues. V lost 0 bases and J lost 0; bases outside the gene matches: 11. CDR3 sequence: CAWSVRGQGGFYSGANVLTF. In DNA, the CDR3 is TGTGCCTGGAGTGTACGAGGACAGGGGGGATTCTACTCTGGGGCCAACGTCCTGACTTTC.

The CDR3 coding sequence is TGTGCCAGCAGCGTAAATACGTTGGGACTAGCCTCCTACAATGAGCAGTTCTTC. Protein sequence: CASSVNTLGLASYNEQFF. V usage is TRBV9 and J usage is TRBJ2-1, with 9 bases identical to TRBD2. The CDR3 is 18 residues long. With V trimmed by 1 base and J by 0 bases, 8 bases remained unmatched. The germline CDR1 and CDR2 sequences are SGDLS and YYNGEE.

The chain is built from TRBV29-1 and TRBJ1-2; D is undetermined. The germline V gene has CDR1 SQVTM and CDR2 ANQGSEA. The CDR3 totals 15 residues. Trimming shortened V by 1 base and J by 8 bases, and 20 bases separated the two germline ends. CDR3 residues: CSVEGFGESQRGYTF. In nucleotides, the CDR3 is TGCAGCGTTGAAGGGTTCGGGGAATCTCAAAGAGGCTACACCTTC.

This chain links TRBV18 with TRBJ2-3; possible D gene TRBD1, 5 bases. Between the trimmed V and J ends, which lost 6 bases and 4 bases, there was a span of 11 bases. The CDR3 has 13 residues. Germline V CDR1 and CDR2: KGHSH, LQKENI. CDR3 sequence: CASSGRAPDTQYF. The DNA for the CDR3 is TGTGCCAGCTCGGGCAGGGCACCAGATACGCAGTATTTT.

The chain couples TRBV5-1 to TRBJ2-5, with D unresolved. The CDR3 has 14 amino acids. V was clipped by 3 bases and J by 5 bases, with 14 bases between them. The germline V gene has CDR1 SGHRS and CDR2 YFSETQ. CDR3 sequence (DNA): TGCGCCAGCAGCTCATGGCAGCTTGGGGAGACCCAGTACTTC. Protein product: CASSSWQLGETQYF.

The rearrangement joins TRBV4-3 to TRBJ1-4; 8 nucleotides align to TRBD1. The germline V gene has CDR1 LGHNA and CDR2 YSLEER. The trim removed 2 bases at V and 7 bases at J, leaving 6 bases unmatched. The CDR3 has 15 residues. CDR3 protein: CASSQTGGESEKLFF. The DNA of the CDR3 is TGCGCCAGCAGCCAAACAGGGGGTGAAAGTGAAAAACTGTTTTTT.

The V gene is TRBV28, the J gene TRBJ1-2; the D gene is possibly TRBD1 (6 bases). The CDR3 contains 14 residues. V was trimmed by 0 bases and J by 4 bases, leaving 9 bases between them. The germline V gene encodes CDR1 MDHEN and CDR2 SYDVKM. The CDR3 is CASSLWGRGYGYTF. Written as DNA, the CDR3 is TGTGCCAGCAGTTTATGGGGCAGGGGCTATGGCTACACCTTC.

V and J are TRBV2 and TRBJ1-6; D is uncertain. The V gene lost 3 bases and the J gene lost 10 bases, with 4 bases spanning the gap. There are 11 residues in the CDR3. Germline V gene lookup returns CDR1 SNHLY and CDR2 FYNNEI. CDR3 sequence: CASSDYSPLHF. In DNA, the CDR3 is TGTGCCAGCAGTGACTACTCACCCCTCCACTTT.

This CDR3 reads CASSDEGTIYGYTF. The CDR3 DNA reads as TGTGCCAGCAGTGACGAGGGGACGATCTATGGCTACACCTTC. This chain uses TRBV2 with TRBJ1-2; D is possibly TRBD1 (5 bases). Germline-derived CDR1 and CDR2 are SNHLY and FYNNEI. V was trimmed by 3 bases and J by 4 bases, leaving 12 bases between them. CDR3 size: 14 residues.

The chain couples TRBV11-3 to TRBJ2-3; no clear D gene. Trimming took off 1 base at V and 3 bases at J, with 14 bases between the two ends. Germline V gene sequence: CDR1 SGHNT, CDR2 YENEEA. The CDR3 spans 16 residues. CDR3 nucleotide sequence: TGTGCCAGCAGCTTAGGACCCTCCTTGGGGACAGATACGCAGTATTTT. The encoded protein is CASSLGPSLGTDTQYF. The full variable domain, with the rest looked up from reference TRBV11-3 and TRBJ2-3, is EAGVVQSPRYKIIEKKQPVAFWCNPISGHNTLYWYLQNLGQGPELLIRYENEEAVDDSQLPKDRFSAERLKGVDSTLKIQPAELGDSAVYLCASSLGPSLGTDTQYFGPGTRLTVL.

The chain recombines TRBV15 with TRBJ2-7; D might be TRBD1 (6 bases). The ends were cut back, 1 base at V and 3 bases at J, with 25 bases in the middle. Germline CDR1 and CDR2: LNHNV and YYDKDF (reference sequence). CDR3 length: 19 residues. The CDR3 loop is CATSRVIGQPLTSLYEQYF. CDR3 in DNA: TGTGCCACCAGCAGAGTAATCGGACAGCCGCTGACTTCACTCTACGAGCAGTACTTC.